Here is one TCR beta chain with its context. Its antigen is not known. This specimen belongs to a study of cytomegalovirus exposure and HLA in healthy donors. As for the study in general: The platform used for the approximately 130 validation repertoires matched that of the roughly 630 first-cohort repertoires, a later analysis reported. Study-wide results and caveats: CMV antigen specificity of three CMV-associated chains was confirmed in vitro. Investigators reported 164 TCR beta chains as tied to cytomegalovirus.

The assay was immunoSEQ multiplex PCR, and TCRdb's table has in-frame clones only and misses some. The table lists some 98,000 clones, about 90% of them singletons. Germline loops: CDR1 MNHEY, CDR2 SVGAGI. This CDR3 is 15 amino acids long. V dropped 4 bases and J dropped 1; count of bases not matched to a gene: 5. These donors were members of the 120-subject validation cohort, a group separate from the approximately 670-subject first cohort. The source of this sequence is a man younger than 35 in good health and CMV-seropositive. This chain joins TRBV6-5 and TRBJ2-7; 9 bases map to TRBD1. Sequenced material: PBMCs. CDR3 loop: CASSSSGQGSYEQYF. CDR3 coding DNA: TGTGCCAGCAGTTCCTCCGGACAGGGGTCCTACGAGCAGTACTTC.